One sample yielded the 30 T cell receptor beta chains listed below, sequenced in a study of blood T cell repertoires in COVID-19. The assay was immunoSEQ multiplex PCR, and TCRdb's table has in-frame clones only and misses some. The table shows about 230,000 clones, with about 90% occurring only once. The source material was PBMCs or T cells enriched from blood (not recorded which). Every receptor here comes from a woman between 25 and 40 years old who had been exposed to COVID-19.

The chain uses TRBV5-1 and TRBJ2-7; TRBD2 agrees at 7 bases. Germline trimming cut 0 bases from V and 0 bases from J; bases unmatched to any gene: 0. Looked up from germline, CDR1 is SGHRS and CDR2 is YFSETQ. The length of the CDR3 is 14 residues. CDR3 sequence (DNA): TGCGCCAGCAGCTTGGTAGCGGGCTCCTACGAGCAGTACTTC. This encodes CASSLVAGSYEQYF.

Here the CDR3 reads CASSLIGGNTEAFF. The CDR3 DNA is TGCGCCAGCAGCTTGATTGGAGGGAACACTGAAGCTTTCTTT. The J gene is TRBJ1-1, the V gene TRBV5-1; D uncertain. Per the germline V gene, CDR1 is SGHRS and CDR2 is YFSETQ. V lost 1 base and J 1 base, leaving 8 bases between the germline ends. This CDR3 has 14 residues.

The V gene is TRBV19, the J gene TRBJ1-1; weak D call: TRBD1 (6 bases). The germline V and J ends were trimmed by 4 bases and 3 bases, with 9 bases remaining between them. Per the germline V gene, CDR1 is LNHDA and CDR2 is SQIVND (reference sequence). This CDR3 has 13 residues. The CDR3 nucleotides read TGTGCCAGTAGTAGGGGACAAGACACTGAAGCTTTCTTT. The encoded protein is CASSRGQDTEAFF.

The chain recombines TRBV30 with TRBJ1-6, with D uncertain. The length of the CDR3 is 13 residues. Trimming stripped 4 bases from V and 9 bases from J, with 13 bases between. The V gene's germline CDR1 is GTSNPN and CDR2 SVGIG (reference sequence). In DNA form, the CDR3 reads TGTGCCTGGACTGGTACCCTAGTTTCACCCCTCCACTTT. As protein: CAWTGTLVSPLHF.

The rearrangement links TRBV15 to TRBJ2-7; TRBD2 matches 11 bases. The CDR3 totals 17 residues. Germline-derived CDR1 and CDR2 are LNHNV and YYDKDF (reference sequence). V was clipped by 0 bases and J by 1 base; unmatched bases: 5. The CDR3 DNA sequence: TGTGCCACCAGCAGAGACCTGACTAGCGGGGCTTCCTACGAGCAGTACTTC. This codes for CATSRDLTSGASYEQYF.

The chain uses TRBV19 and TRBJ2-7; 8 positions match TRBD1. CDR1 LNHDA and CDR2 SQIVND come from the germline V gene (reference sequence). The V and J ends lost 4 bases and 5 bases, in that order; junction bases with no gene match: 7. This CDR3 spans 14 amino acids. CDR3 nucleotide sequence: TGTGCCAGTAGTAGAGGCAGGGGGCATGACGAGCAGTACTTC. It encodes CASSRGRGHDEQYF. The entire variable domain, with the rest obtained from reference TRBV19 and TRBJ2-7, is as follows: DGGITQSPKYLFRKEGQNVTLSCEQNLNHDAMYWYRQDPGQGLRLIYYSQIVNDFQKGDIAEGYSVSREKKESFPLTVTSAQKNPTAFYLCASSRGRGHDEQYFGPGTRLTVT.

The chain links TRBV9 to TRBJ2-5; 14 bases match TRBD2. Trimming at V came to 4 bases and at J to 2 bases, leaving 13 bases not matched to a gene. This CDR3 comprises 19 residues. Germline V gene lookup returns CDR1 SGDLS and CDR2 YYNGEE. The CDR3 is CASSPSGGLAGARQETQYF. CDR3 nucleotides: TGTGCCAGCAGCCCCAGTGGGGGACTAGCGGGAGCCCGTCAAGAGACCCAGTACTTC.

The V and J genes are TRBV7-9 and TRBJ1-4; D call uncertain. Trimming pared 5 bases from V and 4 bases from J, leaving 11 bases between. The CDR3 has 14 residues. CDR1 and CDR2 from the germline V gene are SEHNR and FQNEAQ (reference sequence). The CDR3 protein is CASSPEQYNEKLFF. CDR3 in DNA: TGTGCCAGCAGCCCGGAACAGTATAATGAAAAACTGTTTTTT.

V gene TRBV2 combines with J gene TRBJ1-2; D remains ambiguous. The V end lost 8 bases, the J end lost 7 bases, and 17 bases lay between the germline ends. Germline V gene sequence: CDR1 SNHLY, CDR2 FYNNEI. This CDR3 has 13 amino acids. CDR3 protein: CASLPFVRGGYTF. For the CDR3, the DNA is TGTGCCAGCTTGCCGTTCGTACGAGGTGGCTACACCTTC.

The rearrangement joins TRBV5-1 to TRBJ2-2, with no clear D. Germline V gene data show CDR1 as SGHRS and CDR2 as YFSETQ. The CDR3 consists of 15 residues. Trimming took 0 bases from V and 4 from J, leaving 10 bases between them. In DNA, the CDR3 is TGCGCCAGCAGCTTGGGCGAACGAGGCACCGGGGAGCTGTTTTTT. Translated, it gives CASSLGERGTGELFF.

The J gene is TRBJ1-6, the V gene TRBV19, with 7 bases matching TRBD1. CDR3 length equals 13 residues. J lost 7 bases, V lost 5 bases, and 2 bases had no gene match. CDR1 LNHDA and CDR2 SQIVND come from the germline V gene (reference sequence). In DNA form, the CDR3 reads TGTGCCAGTAGTGCGGACAGGAATTCACCCCTCCACTTT. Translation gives CASSADRNSPLHF.

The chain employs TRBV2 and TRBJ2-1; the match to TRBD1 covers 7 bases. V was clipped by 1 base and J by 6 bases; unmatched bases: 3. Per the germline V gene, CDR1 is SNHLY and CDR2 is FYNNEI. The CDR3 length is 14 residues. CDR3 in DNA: TGTGCCAGCAGTGAAGTGGGGACAGTCAATGAGCAGTTCTTC. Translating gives CASSEVGTVNEQFF.

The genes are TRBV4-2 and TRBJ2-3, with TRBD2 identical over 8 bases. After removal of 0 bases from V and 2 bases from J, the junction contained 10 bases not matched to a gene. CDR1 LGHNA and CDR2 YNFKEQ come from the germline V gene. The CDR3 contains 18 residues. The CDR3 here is CASSQDGRTSGFTDTQYF. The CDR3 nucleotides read TGTGCCAGCAGCCAAGATGGTAGAACTAGCGGTTTCACAGATACGCAGTATTTT.

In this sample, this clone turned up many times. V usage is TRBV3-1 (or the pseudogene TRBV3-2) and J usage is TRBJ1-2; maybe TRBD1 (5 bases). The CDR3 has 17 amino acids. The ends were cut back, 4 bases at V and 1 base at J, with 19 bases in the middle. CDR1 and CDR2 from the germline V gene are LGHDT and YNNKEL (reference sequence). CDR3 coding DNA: TGTGCCAGCAGCCGAGAGCCGGCAGGGAAGCATAACTATGGCTACACCTTC. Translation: CASSREPAGKHNYGYTF.

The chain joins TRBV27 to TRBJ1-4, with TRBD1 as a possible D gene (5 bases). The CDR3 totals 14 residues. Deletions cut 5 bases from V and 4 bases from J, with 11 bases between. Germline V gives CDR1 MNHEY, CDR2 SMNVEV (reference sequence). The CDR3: CASSATASNEKLFF. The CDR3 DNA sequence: TGTGCCAGCAGTGCGACAGCAAGTAATGAAAAACTGTTTTTT.

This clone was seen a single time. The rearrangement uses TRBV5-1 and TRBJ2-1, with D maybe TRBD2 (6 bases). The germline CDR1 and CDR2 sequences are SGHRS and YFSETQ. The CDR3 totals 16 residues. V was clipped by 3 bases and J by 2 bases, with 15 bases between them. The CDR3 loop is CASSSTVAATYNEQFF. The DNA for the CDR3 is TGCGCCAGCAGCTCTACTGTAGCGGCTACCTACAATGAGCAGTTCTTC.

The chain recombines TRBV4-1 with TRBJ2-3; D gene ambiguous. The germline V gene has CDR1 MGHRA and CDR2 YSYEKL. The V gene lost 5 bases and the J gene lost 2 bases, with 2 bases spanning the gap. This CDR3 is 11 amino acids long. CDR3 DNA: TGCGCCAGCAGCTACACAGATACGCAGTATTTT. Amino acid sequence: CASSYTDTQYF.

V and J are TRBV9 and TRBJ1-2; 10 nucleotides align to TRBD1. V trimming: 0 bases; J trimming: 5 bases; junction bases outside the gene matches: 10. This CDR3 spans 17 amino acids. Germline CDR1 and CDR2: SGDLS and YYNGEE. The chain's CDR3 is CASSVAPRTGGVYGYTF. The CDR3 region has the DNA TGTGCCAGCAGCGTAGCCCCTAGGACAGGGGGGGTGTATGGCTACACCTTC.

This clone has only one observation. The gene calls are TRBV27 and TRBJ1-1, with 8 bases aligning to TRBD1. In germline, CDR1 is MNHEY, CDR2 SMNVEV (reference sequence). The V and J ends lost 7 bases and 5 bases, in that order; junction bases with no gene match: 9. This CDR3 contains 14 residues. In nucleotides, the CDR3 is TGTGCCAGCAAAGGACAGGGTCGATTGACTGAAGCTTTCTTT. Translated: CASKGQGRLTEAFF.

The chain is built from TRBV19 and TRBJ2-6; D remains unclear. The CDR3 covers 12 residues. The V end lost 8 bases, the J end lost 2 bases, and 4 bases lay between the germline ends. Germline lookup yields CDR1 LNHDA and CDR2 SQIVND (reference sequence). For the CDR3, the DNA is TGTGCCAGTTCTGCTGGGGCCAACGTCCTGACTTTC. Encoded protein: CASSAGANVLTF.

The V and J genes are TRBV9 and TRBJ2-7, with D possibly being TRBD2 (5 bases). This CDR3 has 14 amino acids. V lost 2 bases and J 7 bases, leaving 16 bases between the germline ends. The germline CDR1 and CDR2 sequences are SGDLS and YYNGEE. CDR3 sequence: CASSVGAAPSEQYF. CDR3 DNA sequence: TGTGCCAGCAGCGTGGGAGCGGCCCCCTCTGAGCAGTACTTC.

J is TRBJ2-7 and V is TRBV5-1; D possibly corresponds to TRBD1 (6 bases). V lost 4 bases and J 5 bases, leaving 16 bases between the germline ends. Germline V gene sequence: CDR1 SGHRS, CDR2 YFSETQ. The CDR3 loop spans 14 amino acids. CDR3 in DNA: TGCGCCAGCAGCCGCGAGGGGGTGATTGACGAGCAGTACTTC. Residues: CASSREGVIDEQYF.

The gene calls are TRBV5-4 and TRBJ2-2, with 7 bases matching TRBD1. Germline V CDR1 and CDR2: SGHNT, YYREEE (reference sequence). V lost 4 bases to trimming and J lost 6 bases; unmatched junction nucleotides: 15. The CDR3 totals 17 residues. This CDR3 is CASSPPGGTEIAGELFF. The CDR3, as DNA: TGTGCCAGCAGCCCCCCGGGTGGGACAGAGATAGCCGGGGAGCTGTTTTTT.

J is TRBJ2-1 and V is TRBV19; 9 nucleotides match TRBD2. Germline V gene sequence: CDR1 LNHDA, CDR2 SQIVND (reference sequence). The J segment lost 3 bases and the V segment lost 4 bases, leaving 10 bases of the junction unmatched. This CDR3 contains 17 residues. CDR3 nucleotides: TGTGCCAGTAGTACCTACCAAGCGGGAGGTGACTACAATGAGCAGTTCTTC. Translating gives CASSTYQAGGDYNEQFF.

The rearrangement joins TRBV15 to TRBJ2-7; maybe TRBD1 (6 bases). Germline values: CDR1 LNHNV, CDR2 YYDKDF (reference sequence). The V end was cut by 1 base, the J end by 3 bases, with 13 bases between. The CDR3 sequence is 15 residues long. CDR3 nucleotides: TGTGCCACCAGCAGAGGGAAACAGGGACACTACGAGCAGTACTTC. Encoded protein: CATSRGKQGHYEQYF.

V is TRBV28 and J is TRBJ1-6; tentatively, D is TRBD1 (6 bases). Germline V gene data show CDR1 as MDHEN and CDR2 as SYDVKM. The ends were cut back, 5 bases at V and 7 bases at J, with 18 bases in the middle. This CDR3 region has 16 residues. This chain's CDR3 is CASSILLAGANSPLHF. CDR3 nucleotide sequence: TGTGCCAGCAGTATCCTCCTCGCAGGGGCCAATTCACCCCTCCACTTT.

CDR3 DNA sequence: TGTGCCAGCAGCCAGACCTCAGCGGGAGAGCAGTTCTTC. Amino acids: CASSQTSAGEQFF. The chain recombines TRBV3-1 (or the pseudogene TRBV3-2) with TRBJ2-1, with 7 bases lining up with TRBD2. Germline V CDR1 and CDR2: LGHDT, YNNKEL (reference sequence). The CDR3 is 13 residues long. The V segment lost 3 bases and the J segment 10 bases; nucleotides outside the gene matches: 6.

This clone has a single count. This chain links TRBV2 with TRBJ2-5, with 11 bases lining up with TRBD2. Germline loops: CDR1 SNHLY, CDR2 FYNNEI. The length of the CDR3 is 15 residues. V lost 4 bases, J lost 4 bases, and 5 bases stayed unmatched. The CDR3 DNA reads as TGTGCCAGCAGTGCGGAAGGACTAGCGGGAGAGACCCAGTACTTC. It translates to CASSAEGLAGETQYF.

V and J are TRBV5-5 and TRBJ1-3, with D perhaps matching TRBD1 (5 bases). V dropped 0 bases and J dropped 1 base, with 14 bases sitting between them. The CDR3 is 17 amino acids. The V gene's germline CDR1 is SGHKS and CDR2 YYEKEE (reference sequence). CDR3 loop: CASSLGQGLTSGNTIYF. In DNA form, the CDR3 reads TGTGCCAGCAGCTTGGGTCAGGGTCTCACGTCTGGAAACACCATATATTTT.

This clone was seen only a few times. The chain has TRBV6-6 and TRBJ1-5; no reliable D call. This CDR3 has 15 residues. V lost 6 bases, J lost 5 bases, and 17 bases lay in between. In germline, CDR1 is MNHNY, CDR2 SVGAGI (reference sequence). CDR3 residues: CASRQHEGSDQPQHF. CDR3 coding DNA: TGTGCCAGCAGACAACACGAGGGCTCCGATCAGCCCCAGCATTTT.